The clone carrying this T cell receptor (beta chain) was detected only once. Its antigen is unidentified. Measured with immunoSEQ multiplex PCR; TCRdb has only the in-frame clones, and not every one. The profile covers over 20,000 clones, with approximately 80% appearing a single time and 6.7% taken by the ten largest. This CDR3 contains 21 residues. J gave up 2 bases and V 0 bases, and 15 bases lay outside the gene matches. CDR1 and CDR2 from the germline V gene are LGHNA and YSLEER. These data originate in a study of PD-1 blockade in classical Hodgkin lymphoma. Study-wide results and caveats: Reports described newly diagnosed patients as having lower baseline TCR diversity than healthy donors. By C4D1 there was a significant rise in CD4+ TCR diversity but not in CD8+ TCR diversity.

Brentuximab vedotin exposure varied among the patients, all of whom had relapsed after autologous stem cell transplantation. The chain recombines TRBV4-3 with TRBJ1-5; 11 nucleotides match TRBD1. The sequencing used peripheral blood mononuclear cells (PBMCs), collected at baseline. The TCR originated in a human donor with classical Hodgkin lymphoma. CDR3 in amino acids: CASSQDPAGTGGVLGNQPQHF. CDR3 sequence (DNA): TGCGCCAGCAGCCAAGATCCCGCGGGGACAGGGGGGGTATTGGGCAATCAGCCCCAGCATTTT.